This entry features one T cell receptor (beta chain) sequence. CDR1 MNHNS and CDR2 SASEGT come from the germline V gene. The CDR3 is 14 amino acids. Trimming shortened V by 8 bases and J by 7 bases, and 21 bases separated the two germline ends. This entry is derived from a study of blood T cell repertoires in COVID-19. Study in general: The samples span acute and convalescent COVID-19 from the United States, Italy and Spain. PBMCs, B-cell-depleted T cells, or T cells provided the cDNA or gDNA that made up the material.

One Seattle source followed patients from active infection through their disease course. Per the original data handling: Reference gene primer amplification yielded estimated nucleated cell counts. Libraries were prepared by immunoSEQ multiplex PCR; TCRdb keeps only in-frame clonotypes and omits some of them. The DNA gave D and trimming, while V, J and clone size come from that table. Of roughly 56,000 clones listed, roughly nine tenths were seen once; the top ten hold around two fifths. The receptor's source is a woman aged 55-69 years with COVID-19, enrolled during active disease. The rearrangement joins TRBV6-1 to TRBJ2-7, with D maybe TRBD2 (6 bases). Specimen: peripheral blood. The CDR3 sequence is CASWNPGLPREQYF. The CDR3 DNA follows: TGTGCCAGCTGGAATCCGGGACTCCCGAGGGAGCAGTACTTC.